This record covers a single TCR beta chain. The data belong to a study of T cell changes during pregnancy in multiple sclerosis. Germline V CDR1 and CDR2: LGHNA, YNFKEQ. V gave up 0 bases and J gave up 4 bases; unmatched junction bases: 6. The CDR3 is 16 amino acids. The protocol was immunoSEQ multiplex PCR, while the TCRdb copy is restricted to in-frame clones and leaves out a portion. Of about 40,000 clones in the sample, about 90% were seen once. The chain uses TRBV4-2 and TRBJ2-5, with 9 bases lining up with TRBD2. Sequencing was performed on CD4+ T cells from peripheral blood mononuclear cells, taken before pregnancy. The TCR comes from a female donor with multiple sclerosis, enrolled in a pregnancy study. CDR3 residues: CASSQDGGRASETQYF. Written as DNA, the CDR3 is TGTGCCAGCAGCCAAGATGGCGGGAGGGCCTCAGAGACCCAGTACTTC.